Sequencing of this T cell receptor (beta chain) was carried out in a study of CD8 T cells in ankylosing spondylitis. V lost 5 bases and J lost 3, with 17 bases in between. The CDR3 totals 15 residues. Germline V gene lookup returns CDR1 SEHNR and CDR2 FQNEAQ (reference sequence). TCRdb reprocessed the 5' RACE reads via MiXCR and lists one record per CDR3 protein. This table holds 200,000 or so distinct CDR3 sequences, approximately 13% found once. This clonotype was seen repeatedly, ten times or more. Material: blood, either unsorted or a sorted T cell fraction (not recorded which). The rearrangement links TRBV7-9 to TRBJ2-7, with D possibly TRBD2 on 7 matching bases. The sequence was collected from a female donor with ankylosing spondylitis or in good health (not recorded which). The CDR3 region has the DNA TGTGCCAGCAGCCTAGGCGGGGGCAACCACTACGAGCAGTACTTC. Translated, it gives CASSLGGGNHYEQYF.